The 27 T cell receptor beta chains given below trace back to one sample, sequenced in a study of vaccination and CD4 T cells after COVID-19. The antigens for these receptors are not known. The Oncomine TCR Beta short-read assay generated sequence data from the DNA of cultured CD4+ T cells. Using its own MiXCR run on the PCR reads, TCRdb lists one record per CDR3 protein. The profile shows roughly 3,300 distinct CDR3 sequences, roughly a fifth of them singletons. Noted treatment: roughly ten-day PBMC culture with coronavirus spike peptide pools or control peptides (ViraFEST assay). Sequencing was performed on CD4+ T cells from blood, cultured in vitro. The receptors here all came from a human donor who had recovered from COVID-19.

By share, this clonotype counts as medium-sized. The chain recombines TRBV11-2 with TRBJ1-6, with TRBD1 matching 9 bases. J was trimmed by 10 bases and V by 5 bases; bases with no gene match: 9. The germline V gene encodes CDR1 SGHAT and CDR2 FQNNGV. The CDR3 runs to 15 residues. The CDR3 sequence is CASSPRDRVYSPLHF. The CDR3 region has the DNA TGTGCCAGCAGCCCTCGGGACAGGGTATACTCACCCCTCCACTTT. The entire variable domain, with the rest obtained from reference TRBV11-2 and TRBJ1-6, is as follows: EAGVAQSPRYKIIEKRQSVAFWCNPISGHATLYWYQQILGQGPKLLIQFQNNGVVDDSQLPKDRFSAERLKGVDSTLKIQPAKLEDSAVYLCASSPRDRVYSPLHFGNGTRLTVT.

The chain links TRBV11-3 to TRBJ2-1; D may be TRBD1 (6 bases). Germline V CDR1 and CDR2: SGHNT, YENEEA. This CDR3 has 15 residues. V gave up 3 bases and J gave up 0 bases, with 9 bases separating them. CDR3 residues: CASSLTGSSYNEQFF. CDR3 DNA: TGTGCCAGCAGCTTGACAGGTAGCTCCTACAATGAGCAGTTCTTC.

The CDR3 loop is CASNRDRGSLETQYF. The CDR3 DNA sequence: TGTGCCAGCAACCGGGACAGGGGATCACTGGAGACCCAGTACTTC. The rearrangement links TRBV7-9 to TRBJ2-5, with 10 bases matching TRBD1. The CDR3 spans 15 residues. With V trimmed by 7 bases and J by 5 bases, 10 bases remained unmatched. Germline-derived CDR1 and CDR2 are SEHNR and FQNEAQ (reference sequence).

A few counts support this clonotype. The V gene is TRBV2, the J gene TRBJ2-1; the D gene is possibly TRBD1 (6 bases). Trimming shortened V by 8 bases and J by 0 bases, and 14 bases separated the two germline ends. The length of the CDR3 is 15 residues. Germline CDR1 and CDR2: SNHLY and FYNNEI. The CDR3 DNA reads as TGTGCCAGCGTAGGAACAGGGAGCTCCTACAATGAGCAGTTCTTC. Translating gives CASVGTGSSYNEQFF.

This clonotype has a handful of counts. The chain has TRBV3-1 and TRBJ2-2; D unresolved. The CDR3 consists of 13 residues. The V gene lost 4 bases and the J gene lost 3 bases, with 6 bases spanning the gap. Germline values: CDR1 LGHDT, CDR2 YNNKEL (reference sequence). The CDR3 sequence is CASSPLDTGELFF. As DNA, the CDR3 is TGTGCCAGCAGCCCTCTGGACACCGGGGAGCTGTTTTTT.

Only a few counts were recorded for this clonotype. The genes are TRBV7-8 and TRBJ2-7; TRBD2 is a possible D gene (7 bases). The V end was cut by 5 bases, the J end by 4 bases, with 18 bases between. Germline lookup yields CDR1 SGHVS and CDR2 FQNEAQ. This CDR3 comprises 15 residues. CDR3 in amino acids: CASSRPGGDKYEQYF. The CDR3 DNA sequence: TGTGCCAGCAGCCGCCCGGGGGGCGATAAGTACGAGCAGTACTTC.

By sample share, this clonotype is medium-sized. The chain couples TRBV27 to TRBJ1-1; no reliable D call. The CDR3 is 15 amino acids. Germline CDR1 reads MNHEY; CDR2 reads SMNVEV (reference sequence). Between the trimmed V and J ends, which lost 6 bases and 4 bases, there was a span of 18 bases. CDR3 nucleotides: TGTGCCAGCAGCCTCGACCCTCGGAAGGGCACTGAAGCTTTCTTT. As protein: CASSLDPRKGTEAFF.

The chain joins TRBV20-1 to TRBJ2-7, with D perhaps being TRBD1 or TRBD2 (5 bases each). Per germline, CDR1 DFQATT and CDR2 SNEGSKA (reference sequence). The CDR3 length is 13 residues. The germline V and J ends were trimmed by 6 bases and 7 bases, with 19 bases remaining between them. The CDR3: CSAGPRGRGEQYF. In nucleotides, the CDR3 is TGCAGTGCGGGGCCGAGGGGACGTGGGGAGCAGTACTTC.

This clonotype is deemed medium-sized. The chain combines TRBV10-2 with TRBJ2-3; 16 bases agree with TRBD2. The germline gives CDR1 WSHSY, CDR2 SAAADI. The CDR3 contains 18 residues. The J segment lost 3 bases and the V segment lost 6 bases, leaving 9 bases of the junction unmatched. The CDR3 region has the DNA TGCGCCAGCAGCTCGGGACTAGCGGGGGGGCATATAACAGATACGCAGTATTTT. Its protein is CASSSGLAGGHITDTQYF.

By share, this clonotype counts as large. This chain joins TRBV12-3 or TRBV12-4 and TRBJ1-5; D is unclear. With 2 bases removed from V and 1 base from J, the gap between germline ends came to 6 bases. This CDR3 has 14 amino acids. The CDR3 loop reads CASSLQVSNQPQHF. CDR3 nucleotide sequence: TGTGCCAGCAGTTTACAGGTCAGCAATCAGCCCCAGCATTTT.

The chain has TRBV18 and TRBJ2-7; 12 nucleotides align to TRBD2. V was clipped by 3 bases and J by 7 bases; unmatched bases: 4. This CDR3 contains 14 residues. CDR1 is KGHSH, CDR2 LQKENI, per germline. In DNA, the CDR3 is TGTGCCAGCTCACCCGGACTAGCGGGGAAAGAGCAGTACTTC. As protein: CASSPGLAGKEQYF.

In this sample, this clonotype is large (0.1 to 1%). The chain is built from TRBV2 and TRBJ2-7; D unclear. The V gene's germline CDR1 is SNHLY and CDR2 FYNNEI. This CDR3 is 14 amino acids long. V gave up 3 bases and J gave up 9 bases, with 18 bases separating them. CDR3 nucleotides: TGTGCCAGCAGTGATTCTTTGGGCACTCACGGGCAGTACTTC. It codes for CASSDSLGTHGQYF.

This clonotype came up a few times. The J gene is TRBJ2-7, the V gene TRBV10-3, with no clear D. V was trimmed by 3 bases and J by 4 bases, leaving 13 bases between them. In germline, CDR1 is ENHRY, CDR2 SYGVKD. The CDR3 runs to 14 residues. The CDR3 loop reads CAISDPGPPYEQYF. In nucleotides, the CDR3 is TGTGCCATCAGTGATCCGGGCCCTCCGTACGAGCAGTACTTC.

The CDR3 DNA reads TGTGCCAGCTCACCAACAGGATTGCAAGAGACCCAGTACTTC. Residues: CASSPTGLQETQYF. This chain links TRBV18 with TRBJ2-5; D possibly corresponds to TRBD1 (5 bases). The CDR3 is 14 residues long. Germline values: CDR1 KGHSH, CDR2 LQKENI. Trimming removed 2 bases from V and 2 bases from J, with 9 bases in between.

The rearrangement uses TRBV9 and TRBJ1-1; D unresolved. V lost 0 bases and J lost 5, with 5 bases in between. Germline V gene data show CDR1 as SGDLS and CDR2 as YYNGEE. This CDR3 has 12 amino acids. The CDR3 DNA follows: TGTGCCAGCAGCGTAGCAGAGACTGAAGCTTTCTTT. Its protein is CASSVAETEAFF.

This clonotype has more than one count but fewer than ten. V is TRBV20-1 and J is TRBJ1-2; possibly TRBD1 for D (5 bases). Trimming cost V 3 bases and J 6 bases, with 8 bases left between them. There are 11 residues in the CDR3. Germline loops: CDR1 DFQATT, CDR2 SNEGSKA (reference sequence). In DNA form, the CDR3 reads TGCAGTGCTAGCCGAGGGGATGGCTACACCTTC. It yields the protein CSASRGDGYTF.

The V gene is TRBV10-2, the J gene TRBJ1-1, with 9 bases lining up with TRBD1. The ends lost 6 bases at V and 1 base at J; junction bases unmatched: 0. CDR3 length: 13 amino acids. The V gene's germline CDR1 is WSHSY and CDR2 SAAADI. The CDR3 reads CASRDRGNTEAFF. The CDR3 nucleotides are TGCGCCAGCAGGGACAGGGGGAACACTGAAGCTTTCTTT.

By share of the sample, this clonotype is medium-sized (0.01 to 0.1%). The genes are TRBV18 and TRBJ1-2; no firm D call. CDR1 and CDR2 (germline): KGHSH, LQKENI. The V gene lost 3 bases and the J gene lost 3 bases, with 8 bases spanning the gap. The CDR3 extends over 13 amino acids. CDR3 protein: CASSPGSDYGYTF. The CDR3 coding sequence is TGTGCCAGCTCACCTGGCTCGGACTATGGCTACACCTTC.

Relative to its sample, this clonotype is medium-sized. The chain employs TRBV12-3 or TRBV12-4 and TRBJ2-3, with 14 bases fitting TRBD2. V lost 4 bases and J lost 6; bases outside the gene matches: 6. The CDR3 sequence is 16 residues long. The CDR3 loop reads CASSYGLAGGRDTQYF. The CDR3 DNA reads TGTGCCAGCAGTTACGGACTAGCGGGGGGAAGGGATACGCAGTATTTT.

This chain uses TRBV11-2 with TRBJ1-2; TRBD1 might be the D (6 bases). V was pared by 8 bases and J by 8 bases, with 21 bases between. The CDR3 is made up of 14 amino acids. Germline CDR1 reads SGHAT; CDR2 reads FQNNGV. This CDR3 reads CASGGAGITLGYTF. The CDR3 nucleotides are TGTGCCAGCGGGGGGGCAGGGATCACATTGGGCTACACCTTC.

CDR3 sequence reads: CSVDPETSGDGGQFF. The CDR3 nucleotides read TGCAGCGTTGATCCCGAGACTAGCGGGGACGGGGGGCAGTTCTTC. J is TRBJ2-1 and V is TRBV29-1; 11 bases match TRBD2. CDR1 is SQVTM, CDR2 ANQGSEA, per germline. V lost 3 bases and J lost 12; bases outside the gene matches: 13. CDR3 length: 15 amino acids.

The table lists this clonotype with a count of one. The chain has TRBV20-1 and TRBJ2-7; perhaps TRBD1 as D (6 bases). V was cut by 1 base and J by 3 bases, with 10 bases left in between. CDR1 and CDR2 from the germline V gene are DFQATT and SNEGSKA (reference sequence). This CDR3 comprises 13 residues. The CDR3 loop is CSARVGALYEQYF. CDR3 bases: TGCAGTGCTAGAGTGGGGGCCCTCTACGAGCAGTACTTC.

Only a few counts were recorded for this clonotype. The rearrangement joins TRBV7-9 to TRBJ2-2; 13 nucleotides line up with TRBD2. CDR3 length: 17 residues. CDR1 and CDR2 (germline): SEHNR, FQNEAQ (reference sequence). J lost 3 bases, V lost 5 bases, and 6 bases had no gene match. This CDR3 reads CASSTRTSGGHTGELFF. The CDR3 nucleotides are TGTGCCAGCAGCACCAGGACTAGCGGGGGCCACACCGGGGAGCTGTTTTTT.

CDR3 residues: CAWTRGHNEQYF. The CDR3 bases are TGTGCCTGGACCCGGGGGCACAACGAGCAGTACTTC. This chain joins TRBV30 and TRBJ2-7; D may correspond to TRBD1 or TRBD2 (6 bases each). CDR1 and CDR2 from the germline V gene are GTSNPN and SVGIG (reference sequence). V was clipped by 4 bases and J by 5 bases, with 12 bases between them. This CDR3 has 12 amino acids.

This clonotype was picked up a small number of times. The chain uses TRBV27 and TRBJ1-5; TRBD1 matches at 9 bases. Losses at the gene ends were 6 bases for V and 2 bases for J; bases not matched to a gene: 23. Germline assignment: CDR1 MNHEY and CDR2 SMNVEV (reference sequence). The CDR3 totals 21 residues. CDR3 coding DNA: TGTGCCAGCAGCCTGATCCTCCGGGACAGGGATACTACAAGGGGCAATCAGCCCCAGCATTTT. Its protein is CASSLILRDRDTTRGNQPQHF.

This clonotype was seen only a few times. The J gene is TRBJ2-1, the V gene TRBV7-2, with TRBD2 identical over 7 bases. The J segment lost 3 bases and the V segment lost 3 bases, leaving 5 bases of the junction unmatched. The CDR3 is made up of 15 amino acids. Germline V lookup: CDR1 SGHTA, CDR2 FQGNSA. The CDR3 region has the DNA TGTGCCAGCAGCTTGACCGGACTAGTCTACAATGAGCAGTTCTTC. Its protein is CASSLTGLVYNEQFF.

The CDR3: CSALGGVNSPLHF. CDR3 in DNA: TGCAGTGCATTGGGCGGGGTTAATTCACCCCTCCACTTT. The gene calls are TRBV20-1 and TRBJ1-6, with D hard to call. Between the trimmed V and J ends, which lost 6 bases and 6 bases, there was a span of 12 bases. Germline CDR1 and CDR2: DFQATT and SNEGSKA (reference sequence). The CDR3 contains 13 residues.